Shown below are 30 T cell receptor beta chains from a single sample sequenced in a study of T cell changes during pregnancy in multiple sclerosis. The assay was immunoSEQ multiplex PCR, and TCRdb's table has in-frame clones only and misses some. The sample carries approximately 100,000 clones, 91% recorded once. Sequencing was performed on peripheral blood, taken in the second trimester of pregnancy. The receptors were gathered from a female donor with multiple sclerosis, enrolled in a pregnancy study.

This rearrangement joins TRBV2 to TRBJ2-7, with 8 bases that match TRBD1. From germline, CDR1 is SNHLY and CDR2 FYNNEI. Trimming at V came to 1 base and at J to 3 bases, leaving 2 bases not matched to a gene. The CDR3 has 14 residues. CDR3 coding DNA: TGTGCCAGCAGTGAAGTTGGGACAGGCTACGAGCAGTACTTC. Protein sequence: CASSEVGTGYEQYF. The entire variable domain, with the rest obtained from reference TRBV2 and TRBJ2-7, is as follows: EPEVTQTPSHQVTQMGQEVILRCVPISNHLYFYWYRQILGQKVEFLVSFYNNEISEKSEIFDDQFSVERPDGSNFTLKIRSTKLEDSAMYFCASSEVGTGYEQYFGPGTRLTVT.

The chain recombines TRBV4-2 with TRBJ2-2; 10 nucleotides align to TRBD2. V trimming: 9 bases; J trimming: 4 bases; junction bases outside the gene matches: 8. CDR3 size: 15 residues. From germline, CDR1 is LGHNA and CDR2 YNFKEQ. The CDR3 here is CASTQASGSTGELFF. The CDR3, as DNA: TGTGCCAGTACCCAGGCTAGCGGGAGCACCGGGGAGCTGTTTTTT.

This clone was picked up one time. CDR3: CASSEVINQPQHF. In nucleotides, the CDR3 is TGTGCCAGCAGTGAAGTTATCAATCAGCCCCAGCATTTT. V is TRBV6-1 and J is TRBJ1-5; D is unclear. The germline V and J ends were trimmed by 1 base and 3 bases, with 4 bases remaining between them. Germline V gives CDR1 MNHNS, CDR2 SASEGT. This CDR3 is 13 amino acids long.

This clone was counted once. The rearrangement links TRBV5-6 to TRBJ2-1, with D tentatively TRBD1 (7 bases). This CDR3 has 15 amino acids. Trimming removed 0 bases from V and 6 bases from J, with 13 bases in between. Looked up from germline, CDR1 is SGHDT and CDR2 is YYEEEE. DNA of the CDR3: TGTGCCAGCAGCTTGGTAGCAGGGGGAGGCAATGAGCAGTTCTTC. It codes for CASSLVAGGGNEQFF.

V is TRBV6-6 and J is TRBJ2-1; possibly TRBD2 for D (7 bases). CDR3 length equals 15 residues. Trimming pared 6 bases from V and 7 bases from J, leaving 19 bases between. CDR1 and CDR2 from the germline V gene are MNHNY and SVGAGI (reference sequence). CDR3 sequence reads: CASRLPGGSVNEQFF. In DNA form, the CDR3 reads TGTGCCAGCAGACTGCCGGGGGGCAGTGTAAATGAGCAGTTCTTC.

This sequence joins TRBV28 and TRBJ1-5; 7 bases agree with TRBD1. This CDR3 spans 15 amino acids. The J segment lost 6 bases and the V segment lost 8 bases, leaving 13 bases of the junction unmatched. Per germline, CDR1 MDHEN and CDR2 SYDVKM. CDR3 bases: TGTGCCAGCGGAACTCCCTTGGGACAGAGTCAGCCCCAGCATTTT. Its translation: CASGTPLGQSQPQHF.

The chain employs TRBV27 and TRBJ2-7; 11 bases line up with TRBD1. The CDR3 extends over 15 amino acids. Per the germline V gene, CDR1 is MNHEY and CDR2 is SMNVEV (reference sequence). Trimming cost V 5 bases and J 3 bases; bases outside gene matches: 6. DNA of the CDR3: TGTGCCAGCAGTCCTACCGGGACAGGGGGCTACGAGCAGTACTTC. As protein: CASSPTGTGGYEQYF.

The chain is built from TRBV6-1 and TRBJ1-1; 7 nucleotides align to TRBD1. Germline V gene data show CDR1 as MNHNS and CDR2 as SASEGT. The CDR3 sequence is 13 residues long. V shed 6 bases, J shed 5 bases, and the junction held 6 bases outside the gene matches. The CDR3 DNA follows: TGTGCCAGCAGCGACAGGGTATGGACTGAAGCTTTCTTT. It is translated as CASSDRVWTEAFF.

The chain recombines TRBV2 with TRBJ2-3; 14 bases map to TRBD2. The CDR3 has 18 residues. Trimming took 8 bases from V and 3 from J; bases not matched to a gene: 13. Germline V gene sequence: CDR1 SNHLY, CDR2 FYNNEI. The CDR3 loop reads CASAPSGTSGRRTDTQYF. The CDR3 DNA reads as TGTGCCAGCGCCCCCTCCGGGACTAGCGGGAGACGGACAGATACGCAGTATTTT.

V gene TRBV19 combines with J gene TRBJ2-1, with 12 bases matching TRBD1. The V gene's germline CDR1 is LNHDA and CDR2 SQIVND (reference sequence). Unmatched junction bases numbered 15, after V lost 7 bases and J lost 8 bases. The CDR3 extends over 17 amino acids. The CDR3 is CASMGQGALWGLDEQFF. CDR3 coding DNA: TGTGCCAGTATGGGACAGGGGGCACTATGGGGATTGGATGAGCAGTTCTTC.

J is TRBJ1-5 and V is TRBV28, with D uncertain. The CDR3 is 14 amino acids. Germline lookup yields CDR1 MDHEN and CDR2 SYDVKM. The V and J ends lost 6 bases and 1 base respectively, with 10 bases between them. Written as DNA, the CDR3 is TGTGCCAGCAGCACCCCGGGGAGCAATCAGCCCCAGCATTTT. Protein sequence: CASSTPGSNQPQHF.

V is TRBV18 and J is TRBJ1-2, with 8 bases matching TRBD1. The trim removed 6 bases at V and 8 bases at J, leaving 14 bases unmatched. The CDR3 length is 15 residues. Looked up from germline, CDR1 is KGHSH and CDR2 is LQKENI. This chain's CDR3 is CASSPTVDRVYGYTF. The CDR3, as DNA: TGTGCCAGCTCCCCCACGGTGGACAGGGTTTACGGCTACACCTTC.

Only one count was recorded for this clone. The CDR3 loop reads CSVEVPGVGYEQYF. CDR3 in DNA: TGCAGCGTTGAAGTTCCCGGGGTGGGTTACGAGCAGTACTTC. The rearrangement joins TRBV29-1 to TRBJ2-7, with D possibly TRBD2 on 5 matching bases. Germline-derived CDR1 and CDR2 are SQVTM and ANQGSEA. V was cut by 1 base and J by 4 bases, with 14 bases left in between. The CDR3 contains 14 residues.

This clone was seen a few times. V is TRBV28 and J is TRBJ2-5, with 7 bases fitting TRBD2. The V segment lost 8 bases and the J segment 5 bases; nucleotides outside the gene matches: 11. The CDR3 extends over 14 amino acids. The V gene's germline CDR1 is MDHEN and CDR2 SYDVKM. The CDR3 reads CASVAGPGVETQYF. The CDR3 nucleotides are TGTGCCAGCGTAGCGGGTCCTGGGGTGGAGACCCAGTACTTC.

CDR3 in DNA: TGTGCCAGCAGTAGCACAGGAAAGTCCTACGAGCAGTACTTC. Translated, it gives CASSSTGKSYEQYF. The chain recombines TRBV6-1 with TRBJ2-7, with D perhaps matching TRBD1 (5 bases). In germline, CDR1 is MNHNS, CDR2 SASEGT. The CDR3 extends over 14 amino acids. V was shortened by 5 bases and J by 1 base, with 12 bases between the two germline ends.

The chain joins TRBV27 to TRBJ2-1; 15 bases are a match to TRBD2. Trimming at V came to 5 bases and at J to 0 bases, leaving 11 bases not matched to a gene. The V gene's germline CDR1 is MNHEY and CDR2 SMNVEV (reference sequence). This CDR3 region has 20 residues. As DNA, the CDR3 is TGTGCCAGCAGTGCCTCCGGGGGGACTAGCGGGAGGATCTCCTACAATGAGCAGTTCTTC. Encoded protein: CASSASGGTSGRISYNEQFF.

The rearrangement links TRBV27 to TRBJ1-1, with 7 bases aligning to TRBD1. CDR3 length equals 14 residues. CDR1 MNHEY and CDR2 SMNVEV come from the germline V gene (reference sequence). After removal of 10 bases from V and 1 base from J, the junction contained 9 bases not matched to a gene. The CDR3 DNA is TGTGCCAACGGACAGGCGCAGGGGAACACTGAAGCTTTCTTT. Translation gives CANGQAQGNTEAFF.

On this clone: The same CDR3 arises from other DNA sequences in this sample as well. CDR3 DNA sequence: TGTGCCAGCAGTTTGACAGGGCTGAACACTGAAGCTTTCTTT. Translating gives CASSLTGLNTEAFF. The rearrangement uses TRBV28 and TRBJ1-1; TRBD1 matches at 7 bases. V lost 3 bases and J lost 0; bases outside the gene matches: 1. The CDR3 has 14 amino acids. Germline V gene data show CDR1 as MDHEN and CDR2 as SYDVKM.

The chain employs TRBV10-3 and TRBJ2-1; the match to TRBD2 covers 11 bases. In germline, CDR1 is ENHRY, CDR2 SYGVKD. This CDR3 is 18 amino acids long. After removal of 0 bases from V and 4 bases from J, the junction contained 8 bases not matched to a gene. CDR3 DNA sequence: TGTGCCATCAGTGAGTCGCCGACTAGCGGGACCCTTTACAATGAGCAGTTCTTC. This sequence encodes CAISESPTSGTLYNEQFF.

V is TRBV21-1 and J is TRBJ2-7; TRBD2 is taken as the D call from the table, unchecked against the DNA. TRBV21-1 counts as a pseudogene. This CDR3 contains 15 residues. The CDR3 region has the DNA TGTGCCAGCAGCAAAGGGGAGCAGACCCACTACGAGCAGTACTTC. This encodes CASSKGEQTHYEQYF.

The V gene is TRBV9, the J gene TRBJ1-1, with D uncertain. The ends were cut back, 4 bases at V and 10 bases at J, with 8 bases in the middle. Germline CDR1 and CDR2: SGDLS and YYNGEE. The CDR3 covers 10 residues. CDR3 amino acids: CASSPGGAFF. The CDR3 bases are TGTGCCAGCAGCCCGGGAGGAGCTTTCTTT.

The gene calls are TRBV19 and TRBJ2-7; D is possibly TRBD1 (5 bases). V was trimmed by 3 bases and J by 0 bases, leaving 9 bases between them. The CDR3 totals 14 residues. Germline values: CDR1 LNHDA, CDR2 SQIVND (reference sequence). The CDR3 DNA reads TGTGCCAGTAGTATCGGCCAGGGCTCCTACGAGCAGTACTTC. Translation: CASSIGQGSYEQYF.

V usage is TRBV7-2 and J usage is TRBJ2-5; a possible D gene is TRBD1 (6 bases). CDR3 length: 15 residues. Germline V lookup: CDR1 SGHTA, CDR2 FQGNSA. Trimming shortened V by 8 bases and J by 5 bases, and 21 bases separated the two germline ends. Written as DNA, the CDR3 is TGTGCCAGCGGATATGGTGGGACATCTAGTGAGACCCAGTACTTC. As protein: CASGYGGTSSETQYF.

This chain connects TRBV28 to TRBJ2-7; 8 positions agree with TRBD1. CDR1 is MDHEN and CDR2 is SYDVKM in the germline V gene. After removal of 5 bases from V and 3 bases from J, the junction contained 9 bases not matched to a gene. The CDR3 runs to 15 residues. CDR3: CASSHPGDRGYEQYF. CDR3 DNA sequence: TGTGCCAGCAGTCACCCCGGAGACAGGGGCTACGAGCAGTACTTC.

The chain links TRBV5-6 to TRBJ1-2; 10 bases fit TRBD1. Germline values: CDR1 SGHDT, CDR2 YYEEEE. Trimming at V came to 4 bases and at J to 0 bases, leaving 3 bases not matched to a gene. The length of the CDR3 is 15 residues. CDR3 amino acids: CASSPGTGANYGYTF. Written as DNA, the CDR3 is TGTGCCAGCAGCCCCGGGACAGGGGCTAACTATGGCTACACCTTC.

The chain uses TRBV5-4 and TRBJ2-3; 9 positions match TRBD1. This CDR3 contains 15 residues. V was pared by 4 bases and J by 1 base, with 4 bases of the junction left unmatched. Per germline, CDR1 SGHNT and CDR2 YYREEE (reference sequence). Here the CDR3 reads CASSARDRGTDTQYF. The DNA for the CDR3 is TGTGCCAGCAGCGCCCGGGACAGGGGCACAGATACGCAGTATTTT.

The chain employs TRBV25-1 and TRBJ2-1; 9 bases are a match to TRBD2. The CDR3 runs to 16 residues. Germline trimming cut 4 bases from V and 5 bases from J; bases unmatched to any gene: 9. CDR1 is MGHDK, CDR2 SYGVNS, per germline. The CDR3 DNA reads TGTGCCAGCAGTGGACTTACTAGCGGGCGTAACAATGAGCAGTTCTTC. Protein: CASSGLTSGRNNEQFF. The full variable domain, in which reference TRBV25-1 and TRBJ2-1 provide the parts outside the CDR3, is EADIYQTPRYLVIGTGKKITLECSQTMGHDKMYWYQQDPGMELHLIHYSYGVNSTEKGDLSSESTVSRIRTEHFPLTLESARPSHTSQYLCASSGLTSGRNNEQFFGPGTRLTVL.

The chain uses TRBV19 and TRBJ2-1, with D possibly matching TRBD1 (7 bases). The CDR3 is 15 residues long. Trimming removed 3 bases at V and 7 bases at J, with 16 bases between. Germline assignment: CDR1 LNHDA and CDR2 SQIVND (reference sequence). The CDR3 bases are TGTGCCAGTAGTATCGGGGGACAGCGAGGGAATGAGCAGTTCTTC. This encodes CASSIGGQRGNEQFF.

The gene calls are TRBV27 and TRBJ1-5; 10 bases match TRBD1. Germline trimming cut 2 bases from V and 5 bases from J; bases unmatched to any gene: 0. The CDR3 covers 14 residues. In germline, CDR1 is MNHEY, CDR2 SMNVEV (reference sequence). The CDR3 spells CASSLGQGDQPQHF. CDR3 nucleotides: TGTGCCAGCAGTTTAGGACAGGGGGATCAGCCCCAGCATTTT.

The V gene is TRBV10-3, the J gene TRBJ2-7; 9 nucleotides line up with TRBD1. The CDR3 consists of 17 residues. The germline V gene encodes CDR1 ENHRY and CDR2 SYGVKD. Losses at the gene ends were 6 bases for V and 3 bases for J; bases not matched to a gene: 15. The CDR3 reads CAIRTSGTGPAIYEQYF. The CDR3 DNA is TGTGCCATCAGAACCTCCGGGACAGGGCCCGCAATCTACGAGCAGTACTTC.